This TCR beta chain is drawn from a study of regulatory T cells in long-lasting Graves disease. Study details: Persistence in Graves' disease denoted antithyroid drug use beyond 5 years alongside positive TSH receptor antibodies.

According to the study, TCR beta libraries were built with iRepertoire HTBI primers and CDR3-region Arm-PCR. Via MiXCR, TCRdb re-called the multiplex PCR reads, giving one row per CDR3 protein. The sample consists of roughly 300,000 distinct CDR3 sequences, 22% of them appearing once. The sample's time point: persistent/refractory GD, antithyroid drugs over 5 years with positive TRAb. Making the TCR library involved RNA that had been extracted from PBMCs. The patients were enrolled through endocrinology in Xi'an, China. The CDR3 runs 17 residues. Germline CDR1 is MDHEN and CDR2 is SYDVKM. The V end was cut by 6 bases, the J end by 0 bases, with 20 bases between. Overall study findings and caveats: It was in persistent disease that TRBV28, TRBJ1-2 and TRBJ2-5 were favored. Among persistent patients, a larger number of public clonotypes were shared (about 2,800) than among newly diagnosed patients (about 970).

Ten or more counts support this clonotype. Its matching antigen is unknown. The sequencing here drew on peripheral blood mononuclear cells (PBMCs), taken when the disease was refractory, from a patient treated with antithyroid drugs. This receptor was identified in a female donor with Graves disease. The rearrangement uses TRBV28 and TRBJ1-1; D call uncertain. CDR3 region: CASRPTSGSIMNTEAFF. The CDR3 DNA follows: TGTGCCAGCAGACCAACGAGCGGATCAATCATGAACACTGAAGCTTTCTTT.